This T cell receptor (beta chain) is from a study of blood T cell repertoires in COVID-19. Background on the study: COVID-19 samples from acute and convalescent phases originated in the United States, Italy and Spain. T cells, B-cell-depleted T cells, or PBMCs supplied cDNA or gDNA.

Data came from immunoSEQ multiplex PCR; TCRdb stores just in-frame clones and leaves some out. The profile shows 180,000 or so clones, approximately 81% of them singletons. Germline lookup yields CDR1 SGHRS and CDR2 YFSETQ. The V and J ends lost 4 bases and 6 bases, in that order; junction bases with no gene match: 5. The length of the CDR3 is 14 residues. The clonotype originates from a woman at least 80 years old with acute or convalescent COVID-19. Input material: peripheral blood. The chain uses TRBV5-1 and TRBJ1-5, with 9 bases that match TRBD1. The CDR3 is CASSLTGGGQPQHF. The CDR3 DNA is TGCGCCAGCAGCCTGACAGGGGGAGGTCAGCCCCAGCATTTT.